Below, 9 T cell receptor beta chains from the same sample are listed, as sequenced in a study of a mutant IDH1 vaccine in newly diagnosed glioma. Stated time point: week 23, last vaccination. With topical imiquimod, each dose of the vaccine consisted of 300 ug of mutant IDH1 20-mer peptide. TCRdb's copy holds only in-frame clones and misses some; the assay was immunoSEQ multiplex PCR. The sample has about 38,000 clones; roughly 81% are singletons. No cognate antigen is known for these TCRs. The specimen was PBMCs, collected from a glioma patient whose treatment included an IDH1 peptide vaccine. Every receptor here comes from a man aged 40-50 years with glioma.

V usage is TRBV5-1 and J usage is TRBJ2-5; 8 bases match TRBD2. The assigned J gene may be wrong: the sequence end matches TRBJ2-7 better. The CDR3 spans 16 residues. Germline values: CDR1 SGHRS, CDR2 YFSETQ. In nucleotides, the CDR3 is TGCGCCAGCAGCCTTCTAGCGGGCCAGAGCTCCTACGAGCAGTACTTC. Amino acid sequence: CASSLLAGQSSYEQYF.

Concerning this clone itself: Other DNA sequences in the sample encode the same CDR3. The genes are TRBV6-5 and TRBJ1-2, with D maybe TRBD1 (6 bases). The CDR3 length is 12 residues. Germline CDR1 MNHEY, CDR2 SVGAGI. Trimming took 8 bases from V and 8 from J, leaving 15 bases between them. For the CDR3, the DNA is TGTGCCAGCGGGGGGCCCCTGAGAGGCTACACCTTC. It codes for CASGGPLRGYTF.

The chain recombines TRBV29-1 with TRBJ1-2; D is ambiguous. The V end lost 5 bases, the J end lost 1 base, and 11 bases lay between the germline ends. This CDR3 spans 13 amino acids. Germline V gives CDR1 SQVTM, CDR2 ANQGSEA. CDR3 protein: CSVSPIVNYGYTF. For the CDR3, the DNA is TGCAGCGTTTCCCCCATAGTTAACTATGGCTACACCTTC.

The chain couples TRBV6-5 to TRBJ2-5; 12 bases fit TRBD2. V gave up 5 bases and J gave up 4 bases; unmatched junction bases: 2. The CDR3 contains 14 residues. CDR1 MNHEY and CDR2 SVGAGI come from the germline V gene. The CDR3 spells CASSLAGGGETQYF. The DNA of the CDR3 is TGTGCCAGCAGTCTAGCGGGGGGGGGAGAGACCCAGTACTTC.

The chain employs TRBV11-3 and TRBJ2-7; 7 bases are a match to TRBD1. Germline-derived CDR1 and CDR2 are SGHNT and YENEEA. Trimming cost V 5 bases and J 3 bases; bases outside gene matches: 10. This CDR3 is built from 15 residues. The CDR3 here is CASSPRTGIIYEQYF. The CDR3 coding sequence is TGTGCCAGCAGCCCCAGGACAGGAATAATCTACGAGCAGTACTTC.

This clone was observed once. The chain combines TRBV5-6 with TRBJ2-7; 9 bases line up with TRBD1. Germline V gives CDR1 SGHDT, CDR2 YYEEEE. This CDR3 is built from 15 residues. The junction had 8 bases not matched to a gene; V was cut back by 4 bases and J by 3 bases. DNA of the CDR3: TGTGCCAGCAGCCGGGACAGGGATCTCGTCTACGAGCAGTACTTC. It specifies CASSRDRDLVYEQYF.

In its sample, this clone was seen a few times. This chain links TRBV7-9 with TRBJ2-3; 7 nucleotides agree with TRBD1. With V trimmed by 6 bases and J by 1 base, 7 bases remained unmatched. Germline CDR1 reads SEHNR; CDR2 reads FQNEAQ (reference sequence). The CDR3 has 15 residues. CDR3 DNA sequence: TGTGCCAGCAGTTTGAGCGACAGGGGCACAGATACGCAGTATTTT. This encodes CASSLSDRGTDTQYF.

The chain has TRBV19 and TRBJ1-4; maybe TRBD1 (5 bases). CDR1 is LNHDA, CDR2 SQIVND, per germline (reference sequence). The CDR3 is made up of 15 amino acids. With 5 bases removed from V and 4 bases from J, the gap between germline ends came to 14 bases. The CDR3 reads CASSLRQFNNEKLFF. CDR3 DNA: TGTGCCAGTAGTCTGAGACAGTTCAATAATGAAAAACTGTTTTTT.

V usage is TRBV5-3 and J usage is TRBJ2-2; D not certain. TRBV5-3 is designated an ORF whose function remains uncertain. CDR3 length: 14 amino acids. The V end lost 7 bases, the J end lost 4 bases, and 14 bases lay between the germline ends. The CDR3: CARPRVEGTGELFF. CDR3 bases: TGTGCCAGACCCCGGGTAGAAGGCACCGGGGAGCTGTTTTTT.